The 10 T cell receptor beta chains below were found in one sample sequenced in a study of T cell responses to AZD1222 COVID-19 vaccine. Here immunoSEQ multiplex PCR was the method, and the copy in TCRdb shows in-frame clones only, minus some. The sample lists some 140,000 clones, more than 90% occurring once. The sample consisted of peripheral blood, taken on day 0 of AZD1222 vaccination. These receptor sequences come from an adult in good health.

This clone was seen only once. The chain is built from TRBV2 and TRBJ1-5, with a weak D call TRBD1 (5 bases). This CDR3 is 14 amino acids long. The V and J ends lost 0 bases and 5 bases respectively, with 8 bases between them. From germline, CDR1 is SNHLY and CDR2 FYNNEI. In DNA form, the CDR3 reads TGTGCCAGCAGTGAAGCGGCGGGGGATCAGCCCCAGCATTTT. Translated, it gives CASSEAAGDQPQHF.

The rearrangement links TRBV5-1 to TRBJ1-2, with TRBD1 matching 7 bases. Germline CDR1 and CDR2: SGHRS and YFSETQ. Trimming at V came to 0 bases and at J to 4 bases, leaving 3 bases not matched to a gene. The CDR3 is 14 residues long. Here the CDR3 reads CASSLDRGSYGYTF. CDR3 nucleotide sequence: TGCGCCAGCAGCTTGGACAGGGGTAGCTATGGCTACACCTTC.

The rearrangement joins TRBV9 to TRBJ2-2, with D perhaps TRBD2 (6 bases). Trimming took 0 bases from V and 5 from J, leaving 14 bases between them. CDR3 size: 16 residues. The germline CDR1 and CDR2 sequences are SGDLS and YYNGEE. The CDR3 sequence: CASSVESGVGTGELFF. CDR3 sequence (DNA): TGTGCCAGCAGCGTAGAGTCGGGAGTAGGAACCGGGGAGCTGTTTTTT. The full variable domain, completed using reference TRBV9 and TRBJ2-2, is DSGVTQTPKHLITATGQRVTLRCSPRSGDLSVYWYQQSLDQGLQFLIQYYNGEERAKGNILERFSAQQFPDLHSELNLSSLELGDSALYFCASSVESGVGTGELFFGEGSRLTVL.

In DNA form, the CDR3 reads TGTGCCAGCAGCCAAGGCAGTCTAGCGGGCTCTGTTGGTGAGCAGTTCTTC. It specifies CASSQGSLAGSVGEQFF. This rearrangement joins TRBV4-2 to TRBJ2-1; TRBD2 agrees at 8 bases. CDR1 LGHNA and CDR2 YNFKEQ come from the germline V gene. With V trimmed by 1 base and J by 9 bases, 14 bases remained unmatched. The CDR3 loop spans 17 amino acids.

CDR3 protein: CASSVVSGGLTF. The CDR3 region has the DNA TGTGCCAGCAGCGTAGTGTCAGGGGGCCTCACCTTC. The gene calls are TRBV9 and TRBJ1-2, with 8 bases identical to TRBD1. Germline CDR1 SGDLS, CDR2 YYNGEE. The CDR3 spans 12 residues. V shed 0 bases and J 13 bases; nucleotides not matched to a gene: 5.

The chain's CDR3 is CASSLASGDSGNTIYF. CDR3 DNA: TGTGCCAGCAGCTTAGCGTCGGGCGACTCTGGAAACACCATATATTTT. The J gene is TRBJ1-3, the V gene TRBV7-2, with D unclear. Looked up from germline, CDR1 is SGHTA and CDR2 is FQGNSA. With 0 bases removed from V and 0 bases from J, the gap between germline ends came to 9 bases. The CDR3 length is 16 residues.

This clone showed up just once. The rearrangement links TRBV3-1 (or the pseudogene TRBV3-2) to TRBJ1-3; tentative D call: TRBD1 (5 bases). Germline lookup yields CDR1 LGHDT and CDR2 YNNKEL (reference sequence). The V end lost 6 bases, the J end lost 2 bases, and 14 bases lay between the germline ends. The CDR3 is 15 amino acids. The CDR3 sequence is CASRQGTVPGNTIYF. The CDR3 DNA sequence: TGTGCCAGCAGGCAGGGTACGGTGCCTGGAAACACCATATATTTT.

This sequence joins TRBV4-1 and TRBJ2-3; D not resolved. Between the trimmed V and J ends, which lost 4 bases and 0 bases, there was a span of 11 bases. The CDR3 covers 15 residues. Per germline, CDR1 MGHRA and CDR2 YSYEKL. CDR3 nucleotides: TGCGCCAGCAGCCTGACTGCAGCTAGCACAGATACGCAGTATTTT. Protein: CASSLTAASTDTQYF.

This chain links TRBV7-9 with TRBJ2-7; D is unclear. V dropped 0 bases and J dropped 2 bases, with 5 bases sitting between them. Per the germline V gene, CDR1 is SEHNR and CDR2 is FQNEAQ (reference sequence). This CDR3 is built from 13 residues. In DNA, the CDR3 is TGTGCCAGCAGCTTAGCAGGGCCCTACGAGCAGTACTTC. Translation: CASSLAGPYEQYF.

This sequence joins TRBV5-1 and TRBJ2-1, with D maybe TRBD2 (6 bases). V dropped 0 bases and J dropped 5 bases, with 9 bases sitting between them. The CDR3 runs 14 residues. Germline lookup yields CDR1 SGHRS and CDR2 YFSETQ. The CDR3 sequence is CASSLEGLHNEQFF. CDR3 coding DNA: TGCGCCAGCAGCTTGGAGGGACTGCACAATGAGCAGTTCTTC.